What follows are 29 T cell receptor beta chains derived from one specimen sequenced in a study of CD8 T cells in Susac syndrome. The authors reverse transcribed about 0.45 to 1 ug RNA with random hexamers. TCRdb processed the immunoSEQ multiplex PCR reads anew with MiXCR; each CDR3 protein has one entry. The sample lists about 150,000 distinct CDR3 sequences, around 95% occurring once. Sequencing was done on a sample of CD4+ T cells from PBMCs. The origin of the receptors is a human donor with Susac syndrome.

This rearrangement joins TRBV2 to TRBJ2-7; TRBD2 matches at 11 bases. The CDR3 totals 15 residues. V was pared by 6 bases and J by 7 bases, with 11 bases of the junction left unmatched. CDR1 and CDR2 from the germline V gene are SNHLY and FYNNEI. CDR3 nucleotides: TGTGCCAGCAGAGCTCCCGGGACTAGCGGCTGGGAGCAGTACTTC. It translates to CASRAPGTSGWEQYF.

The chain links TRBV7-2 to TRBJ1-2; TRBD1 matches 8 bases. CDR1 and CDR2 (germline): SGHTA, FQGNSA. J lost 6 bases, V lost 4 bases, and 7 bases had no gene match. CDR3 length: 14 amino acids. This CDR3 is CASSYPGQANGYTF. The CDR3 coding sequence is TGTGCCAGCAGCTATCCGGGACAGGCGAATGGCTACACCTTC.

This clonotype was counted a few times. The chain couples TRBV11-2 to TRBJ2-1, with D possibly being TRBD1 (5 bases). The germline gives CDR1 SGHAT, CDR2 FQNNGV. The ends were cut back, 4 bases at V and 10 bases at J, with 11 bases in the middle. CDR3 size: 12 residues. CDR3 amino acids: CASSSLGVEQFF. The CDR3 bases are TGTGCCAGCAGCTCCCTAGGGGTGGAGCAGTTCTTC.

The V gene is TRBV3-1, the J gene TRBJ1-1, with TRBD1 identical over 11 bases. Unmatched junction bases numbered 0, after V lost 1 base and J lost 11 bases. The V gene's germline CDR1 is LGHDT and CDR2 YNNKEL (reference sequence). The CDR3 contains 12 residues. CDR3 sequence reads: CASSQGDRGAFF. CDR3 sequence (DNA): TGTGCCAGCAGCCAAGGGGACAGGGGGGCTTTCTTT.

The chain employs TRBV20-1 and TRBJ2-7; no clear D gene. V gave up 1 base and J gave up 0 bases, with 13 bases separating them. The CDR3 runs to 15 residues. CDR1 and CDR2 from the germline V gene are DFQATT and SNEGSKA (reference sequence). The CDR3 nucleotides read TGCAGTGCTAGAGGAGGAACAGTTAGCTCCTACGAGCAGTACTTC. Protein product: CSARGGTVSSYEQYF.

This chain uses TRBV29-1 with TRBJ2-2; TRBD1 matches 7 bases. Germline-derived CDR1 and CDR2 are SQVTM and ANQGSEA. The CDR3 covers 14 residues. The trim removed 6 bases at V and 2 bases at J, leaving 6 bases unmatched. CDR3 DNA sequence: TGCAGCGTGGGGTGGACAGGTAACACCGGGGAGCTGTTTTTT. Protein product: CSVGWTGNTGELFF.

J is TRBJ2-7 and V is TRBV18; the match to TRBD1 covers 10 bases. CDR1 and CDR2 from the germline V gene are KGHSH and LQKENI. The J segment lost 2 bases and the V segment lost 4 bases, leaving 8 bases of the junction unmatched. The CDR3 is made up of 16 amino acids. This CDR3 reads CASSRTRDRGAYEQYF. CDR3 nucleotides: TGTGCCAGCTCACGGACCCGGGACAGGGGTGCCTACGAGCAGTACTTC.

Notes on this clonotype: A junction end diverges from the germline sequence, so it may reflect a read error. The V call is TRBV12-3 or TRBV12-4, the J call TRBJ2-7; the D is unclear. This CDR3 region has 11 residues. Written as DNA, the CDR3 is TGTGCCAGCAGTTTAGGCCTGGATTCATCCTTC. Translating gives CASSLGLDSSF.

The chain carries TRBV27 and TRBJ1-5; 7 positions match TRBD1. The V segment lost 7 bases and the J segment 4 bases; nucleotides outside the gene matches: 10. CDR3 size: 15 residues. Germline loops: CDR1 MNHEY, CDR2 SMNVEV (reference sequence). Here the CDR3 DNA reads TGTGCCAGCACTCCAGGGGGGGCCTTTAATCAGCCCCAGCATTTT. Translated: CASTPGGAFNQPQHF.

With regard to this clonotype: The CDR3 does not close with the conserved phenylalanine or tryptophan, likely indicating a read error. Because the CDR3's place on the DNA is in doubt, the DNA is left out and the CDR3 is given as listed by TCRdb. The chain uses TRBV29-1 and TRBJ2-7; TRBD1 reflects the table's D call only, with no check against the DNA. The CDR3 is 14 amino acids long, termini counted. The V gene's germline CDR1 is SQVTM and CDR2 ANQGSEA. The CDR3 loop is CSVLLRDRSLRAVL.

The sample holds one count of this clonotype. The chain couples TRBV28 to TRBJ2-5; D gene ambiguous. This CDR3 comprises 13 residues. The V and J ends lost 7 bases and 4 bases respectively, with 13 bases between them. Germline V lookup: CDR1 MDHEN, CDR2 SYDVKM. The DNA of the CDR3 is TGTGCCAGCACTCTCGCGAGGCGAGAGACCCAGTACTTC. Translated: CASTLARRETQYF. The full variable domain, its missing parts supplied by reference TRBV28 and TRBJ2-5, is DVKVTQSSRYLVKRTGEKVFLECVQDMDHENMFWYRQDPGLGLRLIYFSYDVKMKEKGDIPEGYSVSREKKERFSLILESASTNQTSMYLCASTLARRETQYFGPGTRLLVL.

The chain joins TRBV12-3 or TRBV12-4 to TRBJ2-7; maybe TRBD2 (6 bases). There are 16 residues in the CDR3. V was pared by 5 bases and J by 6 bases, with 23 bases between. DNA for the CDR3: TGTGCCAGCAGTCCCCGGCGGGACCAACGTCAGGGCGAGCAGTACTTC. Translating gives CASSPRRDQRQGEQYF.

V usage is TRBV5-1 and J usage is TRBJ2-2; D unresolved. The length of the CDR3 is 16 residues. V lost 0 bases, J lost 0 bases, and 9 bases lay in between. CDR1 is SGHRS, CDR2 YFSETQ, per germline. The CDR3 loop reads CASSLAVGANTGELFF. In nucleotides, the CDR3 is TGCGCCAGCAGCTTGGCTGTCGGCGCGAACACCGGGGAGCTGTTTTTT.

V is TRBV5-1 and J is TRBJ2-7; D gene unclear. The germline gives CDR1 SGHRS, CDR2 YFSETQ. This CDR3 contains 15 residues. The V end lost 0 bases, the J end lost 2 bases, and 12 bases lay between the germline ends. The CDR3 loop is CASSLDGFVAYEQYF. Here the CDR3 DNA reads TGCGCCAGCAGCTTGGACGGATTCGTCGCCTACGAGCAGTACTTC.

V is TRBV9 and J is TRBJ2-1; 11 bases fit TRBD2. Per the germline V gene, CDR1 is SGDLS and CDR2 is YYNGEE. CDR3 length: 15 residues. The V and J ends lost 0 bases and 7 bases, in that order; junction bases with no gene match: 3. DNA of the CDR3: TGTGCCAGCAGCGTAGCGGCTAGCGGGAGGAATGAGCAGTTCTTC. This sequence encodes CASSVAASGRNEQFF.

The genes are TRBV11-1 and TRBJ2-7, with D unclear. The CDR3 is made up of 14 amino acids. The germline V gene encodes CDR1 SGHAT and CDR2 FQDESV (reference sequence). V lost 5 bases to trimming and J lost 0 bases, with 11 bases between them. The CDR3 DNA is TGTGCCAGCAGCGCTCACAGTAGCTCCTACGAGCAGTACTTC. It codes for CASSAHSSSYEQYF.

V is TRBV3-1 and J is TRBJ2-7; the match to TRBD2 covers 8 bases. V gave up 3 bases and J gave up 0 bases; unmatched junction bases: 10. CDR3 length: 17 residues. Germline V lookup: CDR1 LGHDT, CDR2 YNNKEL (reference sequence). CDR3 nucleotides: TGTGCCAGCAGCCAGGATCTTGGAGCGGGGGCCTCCTACGAGCAGTACTTC. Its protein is CASSQDLGAGASYEQYF.

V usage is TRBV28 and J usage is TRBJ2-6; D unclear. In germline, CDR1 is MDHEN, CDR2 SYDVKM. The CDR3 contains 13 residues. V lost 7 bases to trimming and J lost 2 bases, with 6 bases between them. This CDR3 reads CASTDAGANVLTF. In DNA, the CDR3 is TGTGCCAGCACGGACGCTGGGGCCAACGTCCTGACTTTC.

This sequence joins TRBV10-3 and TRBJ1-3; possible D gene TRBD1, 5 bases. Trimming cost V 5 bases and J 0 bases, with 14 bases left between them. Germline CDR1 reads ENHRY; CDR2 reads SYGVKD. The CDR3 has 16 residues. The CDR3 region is CAISFTQALSGNTIYF. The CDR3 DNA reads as TGTGCCATCAGTTTCACACAGGCGCTCTCTGGAAACACCATATATTTT.

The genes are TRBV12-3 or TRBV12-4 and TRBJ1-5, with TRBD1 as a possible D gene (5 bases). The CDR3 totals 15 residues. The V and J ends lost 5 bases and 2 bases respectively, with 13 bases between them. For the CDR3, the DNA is TGTGCCAGCAGTCTCGGGGGAGGTCGCAATCAGCCCCAGCATTTT. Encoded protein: CASSLGGGRNQPQHF.

The CDR3 DNA reads TGTGCCACCAGTGATTCGGACAGAACCTACAATGAGCAGTTCTTC. Amino acid sequence: CATSDSDRTYNEQFF. The chain has TRBV24-1 and TRBJ2-1; D may be TRBD1 (6 bases). This CDR3 is 15 amino acids long. The V and J ends lost 2 bases and 2 bases respectively, with 9 bases between them. The germline CDR1 and CDR2 sequences are KGHDR and SFDVKD.

In nucleotides, the CDR3 is TGTGCCACCAGCAGAGACAACCGGGACAAAAACACTGAAGCTTTCTTT. This encodes CATSRDNRDKNTEAFF. The V and J genes are TRBV15 and TRBJ1-1; D perhaps matches TRBD1 (6 bases). The CDR3 totals 16 residues. Trimming took off 0 bases at V and 2 bases at J, with 13 bases between the two ends. Germline assignment: CDR1 LNHNV and CDR2 YYDKDF (reference sequence).

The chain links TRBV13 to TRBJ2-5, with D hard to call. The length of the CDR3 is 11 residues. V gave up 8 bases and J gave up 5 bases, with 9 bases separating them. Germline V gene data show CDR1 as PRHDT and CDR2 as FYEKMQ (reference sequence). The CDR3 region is CASGRAETQYF. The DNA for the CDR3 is TGTGCCAGCGGCCGAGCGGAGACCCAGTACTTC.

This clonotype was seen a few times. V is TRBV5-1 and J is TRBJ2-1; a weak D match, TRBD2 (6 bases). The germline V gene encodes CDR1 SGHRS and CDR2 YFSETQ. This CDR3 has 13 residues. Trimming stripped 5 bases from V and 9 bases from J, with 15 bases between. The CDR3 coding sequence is TGCGCCAGCAGTTTGCGGGATACGGGTGAGCAGTTCTTC. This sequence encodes CASSLRDTGEQFF.

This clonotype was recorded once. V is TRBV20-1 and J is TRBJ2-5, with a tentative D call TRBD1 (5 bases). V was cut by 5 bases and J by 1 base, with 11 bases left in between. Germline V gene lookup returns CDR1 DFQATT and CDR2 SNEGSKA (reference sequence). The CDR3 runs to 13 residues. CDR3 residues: CSAAGKRQETQYF. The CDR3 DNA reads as TGCAGTGCTGCAGGGAAACGCCAAGAGACCCAGTACTTC.

The CDR3 spells CASSPPGGGVDTQYF. CDR3 sequence (DNA): TGTGCCAGCAGCCCCCCCGGCGGGGGAGTGGATACGCAGTATTTT. V gene TRBV6-2 or TRBV6-3 combines with J gene TRBJ2-3; the match to TRBD2 covers 7 bases. Germline CDR1 MNHEY, CDR2 SVGEGT. The CDR3 extends over 15 amino acids. Trimming at V came to 6 bases and at J to 6 bases, leaving 12 bases not matched to a gene.

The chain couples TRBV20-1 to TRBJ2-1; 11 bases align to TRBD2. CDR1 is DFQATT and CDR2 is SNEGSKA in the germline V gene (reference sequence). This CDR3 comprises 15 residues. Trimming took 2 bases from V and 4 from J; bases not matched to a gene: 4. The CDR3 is CSARSRLAGYNEQFF. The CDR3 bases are TGCAGTGCTAGATCCCGACTAGCGGGGTACAATGAGCAGTTCTTC.

The CDR3 protein is CASSQGTANTEAFF. Written as DNA, the CDR3 is TGTGCCAGCAGCCAAGGGACAGCGAACACTGAAGCTTTCTTT. This chain uses TRBV3-1 with TRBJ1-1, with D possibly matching TRBD1 (6 bases). The germline V gene has CDR1 LGHDT and CDR2 YNNKEL (reference sequence). This CDR3 is 14 amino acids long. V was clipped by 1 base and J by 1 base, with 7 bases between them.

The CDR3 here is CASSQSPDRGRGYGYTF. The CDR3 DNA is TGCGCCAGCAGTCAATCCCCGGACAGGGGGCGCGGGTATGGCTACACCTTC. The chain joins TRBV23-1 to TRBJ1-2; 11 nucleotides line up with TRBD1. TRBV23-1 carries the ORF label, with uncertain function. After removal of 0 bases from V and 5 bases from J, the junction contained 8 bases not matched to a gene. The CDR3 runs to 17 residues.